This entry concerns a single T cell receptor (beta chain). This specimen comes from a study of blood T cell repertoires in COVID-19. The overall study: The samples span acute and convalescent COVID-19 from the United States, Italy and Spain.

Libraries were prepared by immunoSEQ multiplex PCR; TCRdb keeps only in-frame clonotypes and omits some of them. This table has roughly 150,000 clones, around four fifths appearing once. The source material was peripheral blood. The receptor was derived from a woman in her 70s who had recovered from COVID-19.

The CDR3 nucleotides read TGCGCCAGCAGCTTGGACCCGGGCAGGGTGAACACTGAAGCTTTCTTT. It translates to CASSLDPGRVNTEAFF. This rearrangement joins TRBV5-1 to TRBJ1-1; possibly TRBD1 for D (5 bases). Looked up from germline, CDR1 is SGHRS and CDR2 is YFSETQ. The CDR3 has 16 amino acids. The V end lost 0 bases, the J end lost 0 bases, and 12 bases lay between the germline ends.